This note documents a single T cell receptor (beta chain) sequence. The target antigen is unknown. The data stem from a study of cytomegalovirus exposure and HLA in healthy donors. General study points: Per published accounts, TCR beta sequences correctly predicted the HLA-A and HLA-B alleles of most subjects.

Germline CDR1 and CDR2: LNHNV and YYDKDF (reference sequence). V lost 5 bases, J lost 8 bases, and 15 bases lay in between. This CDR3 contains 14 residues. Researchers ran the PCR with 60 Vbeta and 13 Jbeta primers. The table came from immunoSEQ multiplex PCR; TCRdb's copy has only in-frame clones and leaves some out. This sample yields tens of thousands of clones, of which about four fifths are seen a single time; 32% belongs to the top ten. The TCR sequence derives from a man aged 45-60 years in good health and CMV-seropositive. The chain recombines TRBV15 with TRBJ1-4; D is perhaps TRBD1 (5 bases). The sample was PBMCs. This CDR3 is CATSFRGTLEKLFF. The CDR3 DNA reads TGTGCCACCAGCTTTCGCGGGACCTTAGAAAAACTGTTTTTT.